The T cell receptor (beta chain) under discussion was sequenced for a study of shared clonotypes between healthy human individuals. About the research overall: The study drew on a couple of women and three men aged 18 to 49 as donors. Study-wide findings and caveats: Clonotype sharing across donors was expected to vary with sequencing depth. The sampled material consisted only of blood, and tissue repertoires are likely to differ.

Some clones are missing from TCRdb's copy, which holds only in-frame ones; the method was immunoSEQ multiplex PCR. The sample includes about 490,000 clones, 79% seen only once; the top ten take approximately 12%. Per the germline V gene, CDR1 is SGHVS and CDR2 is FQNEAQ. V gave up 0 bases and J gave up 10 bases; unmatched junction bases: 2. The CDR3 totals 14 residues. To note about this clone: What it recognizes is unknown.

Sequencing was carried out using PBMCs. The clonotype comes from a woman in her forties in good health. Some clones in this sample may be carry-over from other donors' samples. This sequence joins TRBV7-8 and TRBJ1-4, with 10 bases lining up with TRBD1. As DNA, the CDR3 is TGTGCCAGCAGCTTAGCCGGACAGGGGGGAAAACTGTTTTTT. Its translation: CASSLAGQGGKLFF.